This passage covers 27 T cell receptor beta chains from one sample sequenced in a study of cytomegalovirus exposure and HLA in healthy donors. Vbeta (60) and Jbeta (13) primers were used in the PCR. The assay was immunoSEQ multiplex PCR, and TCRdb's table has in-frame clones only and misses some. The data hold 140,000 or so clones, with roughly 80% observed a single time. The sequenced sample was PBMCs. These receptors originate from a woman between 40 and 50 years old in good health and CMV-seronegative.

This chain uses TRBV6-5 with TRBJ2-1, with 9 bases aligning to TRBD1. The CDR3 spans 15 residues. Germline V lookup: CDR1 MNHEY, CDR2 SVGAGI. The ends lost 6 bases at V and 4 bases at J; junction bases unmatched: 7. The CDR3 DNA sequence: TGTGCCAGCAGCCCCGGGACAGGGCTTTACAATGAGCAGTTCTTC. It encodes CASSPGTGLYNEQFF.

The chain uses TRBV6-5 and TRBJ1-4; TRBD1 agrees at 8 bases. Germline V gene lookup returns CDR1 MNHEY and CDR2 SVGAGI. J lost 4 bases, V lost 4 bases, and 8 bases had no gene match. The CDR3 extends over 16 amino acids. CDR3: CASSSDRARLNEKLFF. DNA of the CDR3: TGTGCCAGCAGTTCGGACAGGGCAAGACTTAATGAAAAACTGTTTTTT.

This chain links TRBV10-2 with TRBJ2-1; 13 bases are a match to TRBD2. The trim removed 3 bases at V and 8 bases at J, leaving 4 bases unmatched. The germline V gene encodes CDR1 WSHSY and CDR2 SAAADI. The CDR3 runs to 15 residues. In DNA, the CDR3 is TGCGCCAGCAGTGATGGGACTAGCGGGATAGATGAGCAGTTCTTC. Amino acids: CASSDGTSGIDEQFF.

In DNA, the CDR3 is TGTGCCAGCAGACACCCGACTAGCGGGAGAGGGGCCGGGGAGCTGTTTTTT. It codes for CASRHPTSGRGAGELFF. The chain joins TRBV27 to TRBJ2-2; TRBD2 matches 12 bases. V trimming: 6 bases; J trimming: 6 bases; junction bases outside the gene matches: 11. The CDR3 sequence is 17 residues long. Germline V gene sequence: CDR1 MNHEY, CDR2 SMNVEV (reference sequence).

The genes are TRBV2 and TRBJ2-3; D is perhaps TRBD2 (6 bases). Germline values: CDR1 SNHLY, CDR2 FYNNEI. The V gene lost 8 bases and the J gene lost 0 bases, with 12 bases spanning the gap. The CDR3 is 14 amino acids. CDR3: CASGLLASTDTQYF. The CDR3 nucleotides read TGTGCCAGCGGGTTACTAGCTAGCACAGATACGCAGTATTTT.

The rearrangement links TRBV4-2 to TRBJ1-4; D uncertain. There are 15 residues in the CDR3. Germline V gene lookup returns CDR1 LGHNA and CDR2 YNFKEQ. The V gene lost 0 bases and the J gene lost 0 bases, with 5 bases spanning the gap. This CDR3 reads CASSQDRATNEKLFF. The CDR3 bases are TGTGCCAGCAGCCAAGATCGGGCAACTAATGAAAAACTGTTTTTT.

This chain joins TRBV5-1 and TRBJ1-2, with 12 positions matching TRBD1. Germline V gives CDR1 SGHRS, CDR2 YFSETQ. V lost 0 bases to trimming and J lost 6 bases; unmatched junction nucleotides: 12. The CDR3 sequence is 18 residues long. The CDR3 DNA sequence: TGCGCCAGCAGCTTGGCAAGGGGACAGGGGGCGCGACTGGATGGCTACACCTTC. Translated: CASSLARGQGARLDGYTF.

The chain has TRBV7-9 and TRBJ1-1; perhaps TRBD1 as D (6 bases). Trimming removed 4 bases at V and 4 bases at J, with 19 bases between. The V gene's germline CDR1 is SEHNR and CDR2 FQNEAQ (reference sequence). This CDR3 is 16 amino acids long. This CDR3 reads CASSSTKQGRSTEAFF. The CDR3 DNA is TGTGCCAGCAGCTCAACGAAACAGGGCAGAAGCACTGAAGCTTTCTTT. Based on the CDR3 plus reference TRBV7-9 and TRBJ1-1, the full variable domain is DTGVSQNPRHKITKRGQNVTFRCDPISEHNRLYWYRQTLGQGPEFLTYFQNEAQLEKSRLLSDRFSAERPKGSFSTLEIQRTEQGDSAMYLCASSSTKQGRSTEAFFGQGTRLTVV.

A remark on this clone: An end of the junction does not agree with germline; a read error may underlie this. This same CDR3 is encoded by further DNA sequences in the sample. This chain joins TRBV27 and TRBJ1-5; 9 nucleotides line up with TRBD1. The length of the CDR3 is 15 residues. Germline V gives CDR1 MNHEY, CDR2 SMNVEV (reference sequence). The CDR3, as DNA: TGTGCCAGCAGTTTAGAGGGACAGGGCAACCAGCCCCAGCATTTT. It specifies CASSLEGQGNQPQHF.

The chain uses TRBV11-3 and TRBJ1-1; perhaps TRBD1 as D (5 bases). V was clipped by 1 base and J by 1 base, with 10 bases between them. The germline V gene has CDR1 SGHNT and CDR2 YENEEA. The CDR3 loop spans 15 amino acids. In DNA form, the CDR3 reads TGTGCCAGCAGCTTAGTAGGGGTCAGGAACACTGAAGCTTTCTTT. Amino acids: CASSLVGVRNTEAFF.

The CDR3 DNA is TGTGCCAGCAGTTACTCCACCCAGAACTATGGCTACACCTTC. It yields the protein CASSYSTQNYGYTF. V gene TRBV6-5 combines with J gene TRBJ1-2; D remains ambiguous. The V and J ends lost 0 bases and 2 bases respectively, with 7 bases between them. The germline gives CDR1 MNHEY, CDR2 SVGAGI. The CDR3 loop spans 14 amino acids.

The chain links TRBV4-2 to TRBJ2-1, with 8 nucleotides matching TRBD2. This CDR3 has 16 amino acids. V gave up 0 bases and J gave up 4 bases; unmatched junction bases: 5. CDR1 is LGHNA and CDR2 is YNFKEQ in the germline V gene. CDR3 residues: CASSQELTSEYNEQFF. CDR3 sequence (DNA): TGTGCCAGCAGCCAAGAATTGACTAGCGAATACAATGAGCAGTTCTTC.

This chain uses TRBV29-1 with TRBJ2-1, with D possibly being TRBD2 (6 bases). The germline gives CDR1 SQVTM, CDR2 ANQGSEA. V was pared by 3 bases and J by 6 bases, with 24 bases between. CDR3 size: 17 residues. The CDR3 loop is CSVDPTSFSDPLNEQFF. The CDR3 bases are TGCAGCGTTGATCCGACTAGTTTCTCGGACCCCCTCAATGAGCAGTTCTTC.

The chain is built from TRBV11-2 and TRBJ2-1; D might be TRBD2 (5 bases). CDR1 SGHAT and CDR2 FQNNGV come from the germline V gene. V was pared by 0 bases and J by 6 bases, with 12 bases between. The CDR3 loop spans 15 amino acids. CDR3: CASSLDFGVRNEQFF. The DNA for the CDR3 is TGTGCCAGCAGCTTAGATTTCGGGGTACGCAATGAGCAGTTCTTC. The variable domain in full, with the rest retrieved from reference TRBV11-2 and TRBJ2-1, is EAGVAQSPRYKIIEKRQSVAFWCNPISGHATLYWYQQILGQGPKLLIQFQNNGVVDDSQLPKDRFSAERLKGVDSTLKIQPAKLEDSAVYLCASSLDFGVRNEQFFGPGTRLTVL.

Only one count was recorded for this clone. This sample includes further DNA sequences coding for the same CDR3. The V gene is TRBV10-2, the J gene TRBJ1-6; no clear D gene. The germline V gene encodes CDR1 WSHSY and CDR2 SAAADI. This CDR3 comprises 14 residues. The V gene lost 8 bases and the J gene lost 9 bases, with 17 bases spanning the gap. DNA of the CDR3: TGCGCCAGCGACGACCCACGCCGAGGTTCACCCCTCCACTTT. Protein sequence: CASDDPRRGSPLHF.

The CDR3 sequence: CAIDSDSSYEQYF. For the CDR3, the DNA is TGTGCCATCGACAGCGACAGCTCCTACGAGCAGTACTTC. The chain carries TRBV10-3 and TRBJ2-7, with a tentative D call TRBD1 (5 bases). CDR1 and CDR2 (germline): ENHRY, SYGVKD. CDR3 size: 13 residues. V shed 8 bases and J shed 0 bases, with 11 bases lying between them.

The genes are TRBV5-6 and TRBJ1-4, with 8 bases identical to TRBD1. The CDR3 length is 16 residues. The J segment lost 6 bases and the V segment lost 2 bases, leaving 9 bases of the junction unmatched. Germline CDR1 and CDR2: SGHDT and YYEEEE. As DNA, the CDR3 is TGTGCCAGCAGCTTCAGGACAGGGTCGTCACATGAAAAACTGTTTTTT. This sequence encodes CASSFRTGSSHEKLFF.

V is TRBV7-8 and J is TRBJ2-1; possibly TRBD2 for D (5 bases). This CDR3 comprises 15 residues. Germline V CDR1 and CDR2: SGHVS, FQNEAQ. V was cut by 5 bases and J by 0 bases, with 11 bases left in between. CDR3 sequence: CASSSRGSSYNEQFF. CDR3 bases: TGTGCCAGCAGCAGCCGAGGGAGCTCCTACAATGAGCAGTTCTTC.

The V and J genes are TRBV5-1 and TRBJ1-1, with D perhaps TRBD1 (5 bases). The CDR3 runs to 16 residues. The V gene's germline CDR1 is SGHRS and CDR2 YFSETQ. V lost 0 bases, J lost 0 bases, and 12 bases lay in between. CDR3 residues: CASSLGWGSLNTEAFF. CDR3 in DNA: TGCGCCAGCAGCTTGGGATGGGGCAGCTTGAACACTGAAGCTTTCTTT.

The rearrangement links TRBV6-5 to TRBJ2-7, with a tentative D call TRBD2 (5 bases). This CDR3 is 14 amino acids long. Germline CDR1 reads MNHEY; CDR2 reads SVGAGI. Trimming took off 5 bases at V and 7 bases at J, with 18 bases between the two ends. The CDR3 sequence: CASSRPTGGGEQYF. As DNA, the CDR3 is TGTGCCAGCAGTCGACCGACCGGCGGCGGGGAGCAGTACTTC.

The CDR3 nucleotides are TGTGCCAGCAGAGAAAAGGGTACGAGGGGGCCGACAAACACTGAAGCTTTCTTT. Its protein product is CASREKGTRGPTNTEAFF. The chain has TRBV5-8 and TRBJ1-1, with 7 bases aligning to TRBD1. Unmatched junction bases numbered 18, after V lost 5 bases and J lost 2 bases. The germline V gene encodes CDR1 SGHTS and CDR2 YDEGEE. There are 18 residues in the CDR3. Full variable domain (missing parts from reference TRBV5-8 and TRBJ1-1): EAGVTQSPTHLIKTRGQQATLRCSPISGHTSVYWYQQALGLGLQFLLWYDEGEERNRGNFPPRFSGRQFPNYSSELNVNALELEDSALYLCASREKGTRGPTNTEAFFGQGTRLTVV.

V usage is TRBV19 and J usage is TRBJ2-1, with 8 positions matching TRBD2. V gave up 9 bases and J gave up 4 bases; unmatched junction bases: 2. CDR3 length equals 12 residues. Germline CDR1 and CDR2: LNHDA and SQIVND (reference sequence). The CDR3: CASGRVYNEQFF. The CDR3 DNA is TGTGCCAGCGGGAGGGTTTACAATGAGCAGTTCTTC.

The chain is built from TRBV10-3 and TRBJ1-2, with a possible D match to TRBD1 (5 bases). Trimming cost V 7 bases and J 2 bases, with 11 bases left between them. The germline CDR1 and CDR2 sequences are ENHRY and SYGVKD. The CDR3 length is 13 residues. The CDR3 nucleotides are TGTGCCATCAAAGTTCAGGGAAACTATGGCTACACCTTC. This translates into CAIKVQGNYGYTF.

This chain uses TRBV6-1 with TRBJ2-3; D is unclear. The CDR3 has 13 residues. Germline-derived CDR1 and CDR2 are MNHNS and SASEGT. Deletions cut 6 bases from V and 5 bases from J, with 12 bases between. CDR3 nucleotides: TGTGCCAGCAGACACCCTCTAGAAGATACGCAGTATTTT. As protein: CASRHPLEDTQYF.

The CDR3 is CASSLSVQPQHF. DNA for the CDR3: TGTGCCAGCAGCTTATCTGTTCAGCCCCAGCATTTT. V gene TRBV7-2 combines with J gene TRBJ1-5; D is unclear. The V end was cut by 2 bases, the J end by 6 bases, with 5 bases between. This CDR3 contains 12 residues. Germline assignment: CDR1 SGHTA and CDR2 FQGNSA. Looking up the rest from reference TRBV7-2 and TRBJ1-5 gives the full variable domain: GAGVSQSPSNKVTEKGKDVELRCDPISGHTALYWYRQSLGQGLEFLIYFQGNSAPDKSGLPSDRFSAERTGGSVSTLTIQRTQQEDSAVYLCASSLSVQPQHFGDGTRLSIL.

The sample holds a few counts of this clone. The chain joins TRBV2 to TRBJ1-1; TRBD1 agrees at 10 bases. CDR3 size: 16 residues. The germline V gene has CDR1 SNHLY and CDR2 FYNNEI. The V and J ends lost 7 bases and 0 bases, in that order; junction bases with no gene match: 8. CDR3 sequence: CASTGQGGAVNTEAFF. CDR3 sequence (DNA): TGTGCCAGCACAGGACAGGGGGGCGCGGTGAACACTGAAGCTTTCTTT.

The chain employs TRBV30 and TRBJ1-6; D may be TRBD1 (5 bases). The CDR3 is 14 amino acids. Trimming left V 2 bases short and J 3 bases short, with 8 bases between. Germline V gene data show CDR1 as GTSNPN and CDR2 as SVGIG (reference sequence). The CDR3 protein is CAWSRQLYNSPLHF. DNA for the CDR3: TGTGCCTGGAGTCGACAGCTCTATAATTCACCCCTCCACTTT.